This T cell receptor (beta chain) was obtained from a study of prognosis after radiotherapy for stage I lung cancer. This CDR3 region has 16 residues. In germline, CDR1 is SGHRS, CDR2 YFSETQ. V was clipped by 1 base and J by 5 bases, with 13 bases between them. Amplification of TCR beta CDR3 from genomic DNA used two-round multiplex PCR. Gene-specific primers for each TRBV and TRBJ gene drove first-round PCR. TCRdb re-called the multiplex PCR reads with MiXCR, one entry per CDR3 protein. The sample lists over 30,000 distinct CDR3 sequences, approximately 25% occurring once. This clonotype originated in a donor aged 50 or older with non-small cell lung cancer. The material sequenced was PBMCs, taken before or after stereotactic body radiation therapy (not recorded which). This rearrangement joins TRBV5-1 to TRBJ1-6; D possibly corresponds to TRBD1 (5 bases). CDR3 sequence (DNA): TGCGCCAGCAGCTTGTTTTGGGGCCCAAATAATTCACCCCTCCACTTT. Amino acid sequence: CASSLFWGPNNSPLHF.